This T cell receptor beta chain was sequenced during a study of OX40 agonist ivuxolimab in advanced cancers. For the study at large: All patients had ivuxolimab intravenously every 2 weeks at 0.01 to 10 mg/kg. Averaging roughly 60 years in age, with a range of roughly 23 to 80, the cohort was about 83% male.

TCRdb's table, derived via immunoSEQ multiplex PCR, lists solely in-frame clones and lacks some. The sample lists tens of thousands of clones, 84% occurring once. The table lists this clone with a count of one. Its antigen is not known. The V end was cut by 5 bases, the J end by 1 base, with 14 bases between. CDR3 length: 15 amino acids. Germline V lookup: CDR1 SGHAT, CDR2 FQNNGV. Study-level points and caveats: CD4+ and CD8+ T cells in blood underwent clonal expansion by week 6 at 0.1 to 3.0 mg/kg.

The chain employs TRBV11-2 and TRBJ2-5; no firm D call. This receptor was identified in an adult with an advanced solid tumor such as melanoma, head and neck, liver or kidney cancer. Sequences were derived from CD4+ or CD8+ T cells sorted from blood, sampled in a trial of the OX40 agonist ivuxolimab. The CDR3 protein is CASSPPGGLQETQYF. The CDR3 nucleotides are TGTGCCAGCAGCCCCCCCGGCGGTCTCCAAGAGACCCAGTACTTC. Complete variable domain (other parts from reference TRBV11-2 and TRBJ2-5): EAGVAQSPRYKIIEKRQSVAFWCNPISGHATLYWYQQILGQGPKLLIQFQNNGVVDDSQLPKDRFSAERLKGVDSTLKIQPAKLEDSAVYLCASSPPGGLQETQYFGPGTRLLVL.